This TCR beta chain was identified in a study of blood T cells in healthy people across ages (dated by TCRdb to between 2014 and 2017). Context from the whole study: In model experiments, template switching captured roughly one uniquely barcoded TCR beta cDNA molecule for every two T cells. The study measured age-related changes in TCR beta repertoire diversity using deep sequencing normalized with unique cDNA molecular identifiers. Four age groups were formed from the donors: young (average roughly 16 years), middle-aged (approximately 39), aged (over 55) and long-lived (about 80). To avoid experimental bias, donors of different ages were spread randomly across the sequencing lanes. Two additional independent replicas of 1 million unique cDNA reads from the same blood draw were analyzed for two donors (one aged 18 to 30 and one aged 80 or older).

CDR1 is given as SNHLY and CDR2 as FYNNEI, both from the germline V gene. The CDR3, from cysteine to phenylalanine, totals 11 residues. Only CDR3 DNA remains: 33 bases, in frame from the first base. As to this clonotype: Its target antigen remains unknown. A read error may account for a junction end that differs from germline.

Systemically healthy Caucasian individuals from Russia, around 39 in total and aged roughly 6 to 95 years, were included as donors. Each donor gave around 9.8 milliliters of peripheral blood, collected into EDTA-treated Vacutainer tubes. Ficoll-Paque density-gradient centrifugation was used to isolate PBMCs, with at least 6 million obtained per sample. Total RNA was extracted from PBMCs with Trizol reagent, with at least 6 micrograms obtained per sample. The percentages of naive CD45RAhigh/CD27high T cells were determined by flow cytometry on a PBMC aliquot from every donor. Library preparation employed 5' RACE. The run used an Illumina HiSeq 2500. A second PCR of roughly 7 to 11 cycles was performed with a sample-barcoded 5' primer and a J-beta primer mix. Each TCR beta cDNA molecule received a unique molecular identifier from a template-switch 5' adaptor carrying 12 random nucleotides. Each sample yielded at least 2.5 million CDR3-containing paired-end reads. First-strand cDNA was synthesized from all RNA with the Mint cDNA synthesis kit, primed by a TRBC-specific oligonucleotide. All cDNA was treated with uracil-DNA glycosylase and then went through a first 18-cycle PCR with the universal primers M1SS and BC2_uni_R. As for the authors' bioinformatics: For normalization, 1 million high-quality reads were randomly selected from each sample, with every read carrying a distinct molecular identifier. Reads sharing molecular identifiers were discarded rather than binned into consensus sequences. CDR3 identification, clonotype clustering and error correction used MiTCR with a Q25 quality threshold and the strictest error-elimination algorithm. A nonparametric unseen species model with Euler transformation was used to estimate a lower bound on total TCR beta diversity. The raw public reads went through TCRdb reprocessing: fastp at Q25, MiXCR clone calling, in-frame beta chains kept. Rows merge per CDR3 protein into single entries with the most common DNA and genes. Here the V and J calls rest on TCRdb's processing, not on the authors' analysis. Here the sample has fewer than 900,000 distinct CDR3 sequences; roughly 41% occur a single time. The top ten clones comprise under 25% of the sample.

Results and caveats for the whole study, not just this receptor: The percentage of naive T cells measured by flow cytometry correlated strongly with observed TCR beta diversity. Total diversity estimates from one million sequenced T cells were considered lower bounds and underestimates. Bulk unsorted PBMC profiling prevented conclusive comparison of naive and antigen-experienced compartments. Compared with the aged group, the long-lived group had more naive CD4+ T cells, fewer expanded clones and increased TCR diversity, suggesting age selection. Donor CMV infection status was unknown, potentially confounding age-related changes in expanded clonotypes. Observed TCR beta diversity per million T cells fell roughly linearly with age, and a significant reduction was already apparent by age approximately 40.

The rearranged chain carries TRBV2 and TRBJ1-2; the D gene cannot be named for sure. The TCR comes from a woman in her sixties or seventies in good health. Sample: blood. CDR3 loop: CAGSEPYGYTF. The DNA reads TGTGCCGGCAGTGAACCCTATGGCTACACCTTC.